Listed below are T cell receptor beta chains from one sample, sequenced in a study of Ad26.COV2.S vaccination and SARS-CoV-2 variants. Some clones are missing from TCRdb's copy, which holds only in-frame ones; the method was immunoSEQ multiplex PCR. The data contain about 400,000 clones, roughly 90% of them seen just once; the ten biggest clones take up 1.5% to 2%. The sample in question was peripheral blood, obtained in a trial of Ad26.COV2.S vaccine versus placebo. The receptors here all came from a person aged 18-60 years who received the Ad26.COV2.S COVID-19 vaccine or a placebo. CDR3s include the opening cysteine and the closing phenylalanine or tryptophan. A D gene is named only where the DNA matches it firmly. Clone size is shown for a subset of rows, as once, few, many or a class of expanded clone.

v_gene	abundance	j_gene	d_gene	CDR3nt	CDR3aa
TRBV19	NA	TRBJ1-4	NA	TGTGCCAGTAGTAAAGCCCGGGACGGATCTAATGAAAAACTGTTTTTT	CASSKARDGSNEKLFF
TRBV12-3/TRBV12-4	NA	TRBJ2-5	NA	TGTGCCAGCACTCGGCAGGGCCAAGAGACCCAGTACTTC	CASTRQGQETQYF
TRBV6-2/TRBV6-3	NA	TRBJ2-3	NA	TGTGCCAGCAGTTACAGGGGGAATGGGGATACGCAGTATTTT	CASSYRGNGDTQYF
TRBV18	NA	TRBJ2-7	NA	TGTGCCAGCTCACCAAAACATGCCTACGAGCAGTACTTC	CASSPKHAYEQYF
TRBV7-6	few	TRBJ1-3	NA	TGTGCCAGCAGCTTCAAAACAGCGTATGGAAACACCATATATTTT	CASSFKTAYGNTIYF
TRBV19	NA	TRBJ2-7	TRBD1	TGTGCCAGTAGTACGGACAGGACCACCTACGAGCAGTACTTC	CASSTDRTTYEQYF
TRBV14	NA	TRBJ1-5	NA	TGTGCCAGCAGCCAGTCAGGAGGCAATCAGCCCCAGCATTTT	CASSQSGGNQPQHF
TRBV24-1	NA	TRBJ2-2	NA	TGTGCCACCAGTGATTACAGCACCGGGGAGCTGTTTTTT	CATSDYSTGELFF
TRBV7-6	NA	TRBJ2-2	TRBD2	TGTGCCAGCAGCTTTGGAGCGGGAGGTACCGGGGAGCTGTTTTTT	CASSFGAGGTGELFF
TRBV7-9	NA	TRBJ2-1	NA	TGTGCCAGCAGCTTAACGACAAATGAGCAGTTCTTC	CASSLTTNEQFF
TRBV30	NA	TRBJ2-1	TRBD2	TGTGCCTGGGGGCGGGAGGGGACGCAGTTCTTC	CAWGREGTQFF
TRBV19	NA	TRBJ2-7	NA	TGTGCCTCCTCCTTCCAGGGAGAGTCCTACGAGCAGTACTTC	CASSFQGESYEQYF
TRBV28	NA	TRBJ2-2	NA	TGTGCCAGCAGTTCTCCGGACAGCCCAGGGGAGCTGTTTTTT	CASSSPDSPGELFF
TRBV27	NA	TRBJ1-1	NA	TGTGCCAGTTATACAGCTAACACTGAAGCTTTCTTT	CASYTANTEAFF
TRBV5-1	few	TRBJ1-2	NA	TGCGCCAGCAGCTCCGGTCAGTATGGCTACACCTTC	CASSSGQYGYTF
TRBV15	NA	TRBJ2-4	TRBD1	TGTGCCACCAGCAGACCTCCGAACGACAGGGACAAAAACATTCAGTACTTC	CATSRPPNDRDKNIQYF
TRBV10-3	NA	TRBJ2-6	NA	TGTGCCATCAGTGAGTCGAACCCGTCTGGGGCCAACGTCCTGACTTTC	CAISESNPSGANVLTF
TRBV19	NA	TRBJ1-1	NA	TGTGCCAGTAGTATATACGGGAGCACTGAAGCTTTCTTT	CASSIYGSTEAFF
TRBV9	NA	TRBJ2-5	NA	TGTGCCAGCAGCCCAGCATGGGCCGGGGAGACCCAGTACTTC	CASSPAWAGETQYF
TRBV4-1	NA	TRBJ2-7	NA	TGCGCCAGCAGCCGGGGTCCTGGGGGATACTACGAGCAGTACTTC	CASSRGPGGYYEQYF
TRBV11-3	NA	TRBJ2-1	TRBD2	TGTGCCAGCAGCTTACTAGCGGGAGGGTACAATGAGCAGTTCTTC	CASSLLAGGYNEQFF
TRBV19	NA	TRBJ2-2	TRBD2	TGTGCCAGTAGTAGACTAGCGGGAGTAAAGGGCGGGGAGCTGTTTTTT	CASSRLAGVKGGELFF
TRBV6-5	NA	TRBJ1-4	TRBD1	TGTGCCAGCAGCCGGACAGGTTCGGGTGAAAAACTGTTTTTT	CASSRTGSGEKLFF
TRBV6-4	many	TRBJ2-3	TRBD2	TGTGCCAGCAGTCTAGCGGGAGAGACAGATACGCAGTATTTT	CASSLAGETDTQYF
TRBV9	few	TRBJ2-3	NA	TGTGCCAGCAGCGTAGGGCCAACAGATACGCAGTATTTT	CASSVGPTDTQYF
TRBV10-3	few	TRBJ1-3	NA	TGTGCCATCAGTGAGCCCTCAATAGGAAACACCATATATTTT	CAISEPSIGNTIYF
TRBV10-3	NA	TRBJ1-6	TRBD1	TGTGCCATCAGCCCGACAGGGGACTCACCCCTCCACTTT	CAISPTGDSPLHF
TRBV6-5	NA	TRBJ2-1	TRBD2	TGTGCCAGCAGTTACAAGCTAGCGGGAGCAGACAATGAGCAGTTCTTC	CASSYKLAGADNEQFF
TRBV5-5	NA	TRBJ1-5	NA	TGTGCCAGCAGCCCGTCGGGAGGGGGCAATCAGCCCCAGCATTTT	CASSPSGGGNQPQHF
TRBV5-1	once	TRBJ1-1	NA	TGCGCCAGCAGCTTGGTCGGTGCAGGGCCCCACACTGAAGCTTTCTTT	CASSLVGAGPHTEAFF
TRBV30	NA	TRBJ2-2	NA	TGTGCCTGGATTTATGGCCGAGGGGGGAGCACCGGGGAGCTGTTTTTT	CAWIYGRGGSTGELFF
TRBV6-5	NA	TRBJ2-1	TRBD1	TGTGCCAGCCAGCCCGGACAGGGGAACAATGAGCAGTTCTTC	CASQPGQGNNEQFF
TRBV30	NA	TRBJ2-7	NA	TGTGCCTGGAGTCCCGGGACGGATTACGAGCAGTACTTC	CAWSPGTDYEQYF
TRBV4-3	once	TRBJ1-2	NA	TGCGCCAGCAGCCAAGGGCGGCCCTATGGCTACACCTTC	CASSQGRPYGYTF
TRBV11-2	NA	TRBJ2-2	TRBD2	TGTGCCAGCAGTCAGCGGGAGTTGAACACCGGGGAGCTGTTTTTT	CASSQRELNTGELFF
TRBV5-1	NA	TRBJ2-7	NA	TGCGCCAGCAGCCCATCGGGACATACGGCGCGGGGGACCTCCTACGAGCAGTACTTC	CASSPSGHTARGTSYEQYF
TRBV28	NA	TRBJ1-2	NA	TGTGCCAGCGTAGGGACGGTCAGTACTAACTATGGCTACACCTTC	CASVGTVSTNYGYTF
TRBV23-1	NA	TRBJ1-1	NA	TGCGCCAGCAGTCATTATACCTGGACAATGAGGACTGAAGCTTTCTTT	CASSHYTWTMRTEAFF
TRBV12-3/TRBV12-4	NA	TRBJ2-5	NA	TGTGCCAGCATCGGAGGCCAGCAAGAGACCCAGTACTTC	CASIGGQQETQYF
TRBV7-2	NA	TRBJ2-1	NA	TGTGCCAGCAGCTTAGCGAGTCCGGGGACGGGCAATGAGCAGTTCTTC	CASSLASPGTGNEQFF
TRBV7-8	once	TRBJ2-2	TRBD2	TGTGCCAGCAGCCAAAGCGGGAGAAGTTCCGGGGAGCTGTTTTTT	CASSQSGRSSGELFF
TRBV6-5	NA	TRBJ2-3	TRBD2	TGTGCCAGCAGTCCGAGCGGGGGCACAGATACGCAGTATTTT	CASSPSGGTDTQYF
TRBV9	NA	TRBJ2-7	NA	TGTGCCAGCAGCGTAGAAGGGGGGCAAGGCTACGAGCAGTACTTC	CASSVEGGQGYEQYF
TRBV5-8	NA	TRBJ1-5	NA	TGTGCCAGCAGCTTGACAGGGTCTACTCAGCCCCAGCATTTT	CASSLTGSTQPQHF
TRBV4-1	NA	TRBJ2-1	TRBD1	TGCGCCAGCAGCCAACCGACAGGGGCGTCCTACAATGAGCAGTTCTTC	CASSQPTGASYNEQFF
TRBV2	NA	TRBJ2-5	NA	TGTGCCAGCGGATGGGGGGTCGGTGAGACCCAGTACTTC	CASGWGVGETQYF
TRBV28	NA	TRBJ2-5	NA	TGTGCCAGCAGTCCGACGACAGCACTAGAGACCCAGTACTTC	CASSPTTALETQYF
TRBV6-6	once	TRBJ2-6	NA	TGTGCCAGCAGTCCACAGTCAGGTTGGGGGTACTCCGGGGCCAACGTCCTGACTTTC	CASSPQSGWGYSGANVLTF
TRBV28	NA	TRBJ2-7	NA	TGTGCCAGCAGGCTGGGGCTAGCCGAGCAGTACTTC	CASRLGLAEQYF
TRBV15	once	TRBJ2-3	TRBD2	TGTGCCACCAGCAGAGGCCGTGGGGGTAGCGGGAGTGATACGCAGTATTTT	CATSRGRGGSGSDTQYF
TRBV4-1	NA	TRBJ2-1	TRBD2	TGCGCCAGCAGCCAACAAGCTAGCGGGAGGTTGTATGAGCAGTTCTTC	CASSQQASGRLYEQFF
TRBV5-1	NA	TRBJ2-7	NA	TGCGCCAGCGGCACAGGGCGGTCCTACGAGCAGTACTTC	CASGTGRSYEQYF
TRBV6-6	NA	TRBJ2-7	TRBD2	TGTGCCAGCAGTTACGGTTCGGGAGGTGGGTACGAGCAGTACTTC	CASSYGSGGGYEQYF
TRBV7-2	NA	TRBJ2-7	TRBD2	TGTGCCAGCAGCTTATATGCCCGGACTAGCGGGGGGCACGAGCAGTACTTC	CASSLYARTSGGHEQYF